These 25 T cell receptor beta chains came from one sample sequenced in a study of PD-1 blockade in classical Hodgkin lymphoma. Here immunoSEQ multiplex PCR was the method, and the copy in TCRdb shows in-frame clones only, minus some. The table includes fewer than 65,000 clones, about nine tenths detected once. Every patient experienced relapse after autologous stem cell transplantation, and brentuximab vedotin exposure varied. Sequenced here: peripheral blood mononuclear cells (PBMCs), sampled at baseline. The receptors here all came from a human donor with classical Hodgkin lymphoma.

This clone was counted once. This rearrangement joins TRBV5-8 to TRBJ2-7; either TRBD1 or TRBD2 may fit D (5 bases each). Germline values: CDR1 SGHTS, CDR2 YDEGEE. The CDR3 runs 17 residues. V lost 1 base and J lost 5, with 22 bases in between. The CDR3 region is CASSLWPGSGVGDEQYF. Here the CDR3 DNA reads TGTGCCAGCAGCTTGTGGCCAGGGTCCGGGGTGGGGGACGAGCAGTACTTC. The whole variable domain, filled in from reference TRBV5-8 and TRBJ2-7, reads EAGVTQSPTHLIKTRGQQATLRCSPISGHTSVYWYQQALGLGLQFLLWYDEGEERNRGNFPPRFSGRQFPNYSSELNVNALELEDSALYLCASSLWPGSGVGDEQYFGPGTRLTVT.

This sequence joins TRBV7-2 and TRBJ2-7, with a tentative D call TRBD1 (6 bases). This CDR3 is built from 13 residues. V lost 8 bases and J lost 2, with 13 bases in between. CDR1 SGHTA and CDR2 FQGNSA come from the germline V gene. DNA of the CDR3: TGTGCCAGCCGTTTCACAGGGACCTACGAGCAGTACTTC. Residues: CASRFTGTYEQYF.

This sequence joins TRBV7-6 and TRBJ2-7, with D unclear. The V gene lost 5 bases and the J gene lost 2 bases, with 10 bases spanning the gap. CDR3 size: 13 residues. Germline CDR1 reads SGHVS; CDR2 reads FNYEAQ. The CDR3 spells CASSPGPAYEQYF. The CDR3 DNA is TGTGCCAGCAGCCCCGGGCCAGCCTACGAGCAGTACTTC.

This sequence joins TRBV29-1 and TRBJ2-7, with 7 bases aligning to TRBD2. J gave up 0 bases and V 0 bases, and 5 bases lay outside the gene matches. CDR1 is SQVTM and CDR2 is ANQGSEA in the germline V gene. The CDR3 is 15 residues long. CDR3 sequence: CSVEDVSGFSYEQYF. In nucleotides, the CDR3 is TGCAGCGTTGAAGATGTTAGCGGGTTCTCCTACGAGCAGTACTTC.

The chain is built from TRBV7-9 and TRBJ1-1; tentative D call: TRBD1 (5 bases). V dropped 2 bases and J dropped 3 bases, with 13 bases sitting between them. Germline assignment: CDR1 SEHNR and CDR2 FQNEAQ (reference sequence). The CDR3 totals 15 residues. The CDR3 is CASSLISSGDTEAFF. CDR3 nucleotide sequence: TGTGCCAGCAGCTTAATAAGCTCGGGGGACACTGAAGCTTTCTTT.

The count of this clone is one. The rearrangement uses TRBV2 and TRBJ1-5, with a possible D match to TRBD1 (5 bases). The V and J ends lost 3 bases and 10 bases respectively, with 22 bases between them. Germline V lookup: CDR1 SNHLY, CDR2 FYNNEI. The CDR3 totals 16 residues. The CDR3, as DNA: TGTGCCAGCAGTGAGGACTACGAGACAGTGACTCATCCCCAGCATTTT. This sequence encodes CASSEDYETVTHPQHF. The entire variable domain, with the rest obtained from reference TRBV2 and TRBJ1-5, is as follows: EPEVTQTPSHQVTQMGQEVILRCVPISNHLYFYWYRQILGQKVEFLVSFYNNEISEKSEIFDDQFSVERPDGSNFTLKIRSTKLEDSAMYFCASSEDYETVTHPQHFGDGTRLSIL.

This chain links TRBV9 with TRBJ2-1, with D possibly being TRBD1 or TRBD2 (6 bases each). CDR1 and CDR2 from the germline V gene are SGDLS and YYNGEE. The CDR3 runs 17 residues. Trimming cost V 0 bases and J 0 bases, with 13 bases left between them. The CDR3 nucleotides are TGTGCCAGCAGCGTAGAAGGGGGGATAAGCTCCTACAATGAGCAGTTCTTC. Amino acid sequence: CASSVEGGISSYNEQFF.

The rearrangement uses TRBV19 and TRBJ2-1; 9 bases are a match to TRBD2. CDR1 is LNHDA, CDR2 SQIVND, per germline (reference sequence). V lost 5 bases and J lost 0; bases outside the gene matches: 5. This CDR3 contains 16 residues. The CDR3 coding sequence is TGTGCCAGTAGTTTATTAGCGGGGGCCTCCTACAATGAGCAGTTCTTC. It translates to CASSLLAGASYNEQFF.

The chain joins TRBV5-1 to TRBJ2-5; TRBD1 is a possible D gene (6 bases). The V gene's germline CDR1 is SGHRS and CDR2 YFSETQ. V lost 0 bases and J lost 4, with 16 bases in between. This CDR3 is 16 amino acids long. The CDR3 protein is CASSLASGARGETQYF. CDR3 in DNA: TGCGCCAGCAGCTTGGCTTCAGGGGCCCGGGGAGAGACCCAGTACTTC.

The V gene is TRBV5-6, the J gene TRBJ2-5; TRBD2 agrees at 12 bases. Germline loops: CDR1 SGHDT, CDR2 YYEEEE. The CDR3 runs 18 residues. The V and J ends lost 3 bases and 4 bases, in that order; junction bases with no gene match: 13. The CDR3 protein is CASSSGLAGQVNGETQYF. The CDR3 bases are TGTGCCAGCAGCTCCGGACTAGCGGGACAGGTAAACGGAGAGACCCAGTACTTC.

This chain links TRBV28 with TRBJ2-7; possibly TRBD1 for D (6 bases). CDR1 and CDR2 (germline): MDHEN, SYDVKM. This CDR3 has 14 amino acids. V was cut by 3 bases and J by 1 base, with 10 bases left in between. The CDR3 here is CASSFRGPSYEQYF. In DNA form, the CDR3 reads TGTGCCAGCAGTTTCAGGGGCCCTTCCTACGAGCAGTACTTC.

In its sample, this clone was seen once. The chain links TRBV4-2 to TRBJ2-3; unclear D gene. CDR3 length: 15 residues. The ends were cut back, 0 bases at V and 2 bases at J, with 9 bases in the middle. Germline assignment: CDR1 LGHNA and CDR2 YNFKEQ. CDR3 sequence: CASSQDPLSTDTQYF. Written as DNA, the CDR3 is TGTGCCAGCAGCCAAGATCCCTTATCCACAGATACGCAGTATTTT.

The V call is TRBV11-2, the J call TRBJ1-6; D possibly corresponds to TRBD1 (6 bases). The germline V and J ends were trimmed by 1 base and 7 bases, with 11 bases remaining between them. CDR3 length: 15 residues. Germline V gene data show CDR1 as SGHAT and CDR2 as FQNNGV. The CDR3 DNA reads as TGTGCCAGCAGCTTAGGCCACACAGGGAATTCACCCCTCCACTTT. This gives the protein CASSLGHTGNSPLHF.

This clone appeared a few times. In DNA, the CDR3 is TGTGCCATCAGTGGCTTTGGGCGGGGCGCGAACACCGGGGAGCTGTTTTTT. Protein: CAISGFGRGANTGELFF. The chain employs TRBV10-3 and TRBJ2-2; D might be TRBD2 (6 bases). V dropped 4 bases and J dropped 0 bases, with 15 bases sitting between them. There are 17 residues in the CDR3. Germline V lookup: CDR1 ENHRY, CDR2 SYGVKD.

CDR3 in DNA: TGTGCCAGCAGCCAAGACAGGGGGAAGTACAATGAGCAGTTCTTC. It encodes CASSQDRGKYNEQFF. The gene calls are TRBV7-7 and TRBJ2-1, with 9 bases fitting TRBD1. Germline-derived CDR1 and CDR2 are SSHAT and FNYEAQ (reference sequence). The CDR3 spans 15 residues. With 5 bases clipped from V and 4 bases from J, the junction kept 6 bases outside the gene matches.

This clone was seen only once. This chain uses TRBV4-1 with TRBJ2-3; D may be TRBD2 (6 bases). CDR1 is MGHRA and CDR2 is YSYEKL in the germline V gene. V was trimmed by 1 base and J by 0 bases, leaving 11 bases between them. This CDR3 contains 16 residues. CDR3: CASSQASSESTDTQYF. DNA of the CDR3: TGCGCCAGCAGCCAAGCGTCTAGCGAGAGCACAGATACGCAGTATTTT.

The J gene is TRBJ1-5, the V gene TRBV4-1, with a possible D match to TRBD1 (6 bases). This CDR3 comprises 18 residues. Trimming left V 2 bases short and J 0 bases short, with 17 bases between. Looked up from germline, CDR1 is MGHRA and CDR2 is YSYEKL. In DNA form, the CDR3 reads TGCGCCAGCAGCCAATGGGGCGGGACATCTTATAGCAATCAGCCCCAGCATTTT. Its translation: CASSQWGGTSYSNQPQHF.

J is TRBJ1-4 and V is TRBV6-6; D remains unclear. Trimming stripped 6 bases from V and 8 bases from J, with 19 bases between. The CDR3 sequence is 15 residues long. Germline CDR1 reads MNHNY; CDR2 reads SVGAGI (reference sequence). CDR3 amino acids: CASSLLDGEREKLFF. CDR3 coding DNA: TGTGCCAGCAGCCTACTCGACGGAGAAAGGGAAAAACTGTTTTTT.

The chain links TRBV28 to TRBJ2-2, with a tentative D call TRBD1 (5 bases). The CDR3 extends over 16 amino acids. V was cut by 3 bases and J by 2 bases, with 13 bases left in between. CDR1 is MDHEN and CDR2 is SYDVKM in the germline V gene. The chain's CDR3 is CASSLVAGINTGELFF. For the CDR3, the DNA is TGTGCCAGCAGTTTGGTAGCAGGGATCAACACCGGGGAGCTGTTTTTT.

The gene calls are TRBV23-1 and TRBJ2-1, with unresolved D. TRBV23-1 is treated as an ORF (open reading frame) with a function not yet certain. This CDR3 has 12 residues. Trimming stripped 3 bases from V and 6 bases from J, with 6 bases between. CDR3 in amino acids: CASSQGPNEQFF. CDR3 bases: TGCGCCAGCAGTCAGGGTCCCAATGAGCAGTTCTTC.

The chain is built from TRBV10-3 and TRBJ2-5; no clear D gene. The CDR3 totals 12 residues. The V gene lost 8 bases and the J gene lost 1 base, with 8 bases spanning the gap. Germline CDR1 is ENHRY and CDR2 is SYGVKD. CDR3 DNA sequence: TGTGCCATCGCGAGCGCCCAAGAGACCCAGTACTTC. As protein: CAIASAQETQYF.

This chain connects TRBV4-1 to TRBJ1-2; D remains ambiguous. Per the germline V gene, CDR1 is MGHRA and CDR2 is YSYEKL. Trimming shortened V by 0 bases and J by 7 bases, and 12 bases separated the two germline ends. There are 14 residues in the CDR3. The CDR3: CASSQEGSSGGYTF. The CDR3 DNA reads as TGCGCCAGCAGCCAAGAAGGGTCAAGTGGTGGCTACACCTTC.

The chain combines TRBV9 with TRBJ2-6; D is undetermined. CDR3 size: 15 residues. Per germline, CDR1 SGDLS and CDR2 YYNGEE. The V gene lost 4 bases and the J gene lost 0 bases, with 8 bases spanning the gap. CDR3 sequence (DNA): TGTGCCAGCAGCCCCACACTCTCTGGGGCCAACGTCCTGACTTTC. The encoded protein is CASSPTLSGANVLTF.

Only a few counts were recorded for this clone. CDR3 residues: CASSLDGTSGATQYF. The CDR3 bases are TGTGCCAGCAGCTTAGATGGGACTAGCGGAGCGACCCAGTACTTC. V usage is TRBV11-2 and J usage is TRBJ2-5; TRBD2 aligns across 11 bases. The CDR3 is made up of 15 amino acids. The germline V gene encodes CDR1 SGHAT and CDR2 FQNNGV. Trimming cost V 0 bases and J 7 bases; bases outside gene matches: 4.

The chain combines TRBV5-4 with TRBJ2-3, with 8 bases identical to TRBD1. Germline CDR1 is SGHNT and CDR2 is YYREEE (reference sequence). This CDR3 is 14 amino acids long. The J segment lost 6 bases and the V segment lost 4 bases, leaving 7 bases of the junction unmatched. The CDR3 DNA follows: TGTGCCAGCAGCCTGACGACAGGGGCGGATACGCAGTATTTT. Translated, it gives CASSLTTGADTQYF.